This TCR beta chain was captured by sequencing in a study of read filtering for tumor transcriptome and immune sequencing. At the level of the study: Among patients, 17 to 20 were male and approximately 15 female, aged about 45 to 85 (mean roughly 64).

In this sample, this clonotype turned up a few times. Its antigen is as yet unknown. Per germline, CDR1 MNHEY and CDR2 SMNVEV (reference sequence). Between the trimmed V and J ends, which lost 10 bases and 8 bases, there was a span of 21 bases. The CDR3 sequence is 14 residues long. The study's findings and limits: IR-seq and RNA-seq agreed better without single-read clonotypes.

Molecular barcoded adaptors covering alpha/delta and beta/gamma chains were used on approximately 440 ng RNA. In TCRdb, the reads were re-called with MiXCR into one record per CDR3 protein. Of roughly 130,000 distinct CDR3 sequences listed, 13% were seen once; the top ten hold approximately 9.9%. Material for sequencing was a population of CD138-negative cells sorted from bone marrow. This chain connects TRBV27 to TRBJ1-3; D is unclear. This TCR came from a donor at least 40 years old with multiple myeloma. The CDR3 region is CATKPRSFGDTIYF. In DNA, the CDR3 is TGTGCCACCAAACCACGATCCTTTGGGGACACCATATATTTT.